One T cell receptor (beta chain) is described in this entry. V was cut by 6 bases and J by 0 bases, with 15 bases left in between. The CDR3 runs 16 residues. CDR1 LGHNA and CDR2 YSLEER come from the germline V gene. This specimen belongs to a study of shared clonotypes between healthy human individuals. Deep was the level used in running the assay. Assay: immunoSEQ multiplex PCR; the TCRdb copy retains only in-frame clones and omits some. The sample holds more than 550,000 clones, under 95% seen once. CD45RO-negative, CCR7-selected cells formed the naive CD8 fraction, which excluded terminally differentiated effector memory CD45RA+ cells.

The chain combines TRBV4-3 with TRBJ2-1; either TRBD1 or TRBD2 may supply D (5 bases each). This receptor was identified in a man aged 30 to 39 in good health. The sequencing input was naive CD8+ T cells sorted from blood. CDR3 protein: CASSLSGTSSYNEQFF. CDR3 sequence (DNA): TGCGCCAGCAGTCTCTCCGGGACCAGCTCCTACAATGAGCAGTTCTTC.